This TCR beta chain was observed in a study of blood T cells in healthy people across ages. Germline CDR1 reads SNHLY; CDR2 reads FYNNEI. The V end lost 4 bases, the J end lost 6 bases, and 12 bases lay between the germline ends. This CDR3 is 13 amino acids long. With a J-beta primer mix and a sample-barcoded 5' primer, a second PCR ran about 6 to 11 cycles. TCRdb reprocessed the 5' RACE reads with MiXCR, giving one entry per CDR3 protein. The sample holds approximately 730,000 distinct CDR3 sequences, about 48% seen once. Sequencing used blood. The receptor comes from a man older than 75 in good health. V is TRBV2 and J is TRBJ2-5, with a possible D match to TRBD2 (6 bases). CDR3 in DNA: TGTGCCAGCAGTGTTGGTGGGGGGAAGACCCAGTACTTC. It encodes CASSVGGGKTQYF.